The T cell receptor (beta chain) under discussion was sequenced for a study of T cells after yellow fever vaccination. About the study: Fractions low in cell number were prepared with SMART-Seq v4 Ultra Low Input.

This clonotype was detected ten times or more. Conversion of TCR transcripts into cDNA relied on 5'RACE template switching, which added a universal primer site and UMIs. A single record per CDR3 protein comes from TCRdb applying MiXCR to the 5' RACE reads. The data hold 150,000 to 200,000 distinct CDR3 sequences, with about 6.2% observed a single time. This CDR3 contains 15 residues. The chain couples TRBV21-1 to TRBJ2-7; no check of the table's D call, TRBD2, against the DNA was made. TRBV21-1 is listed as a pseudogene. This TCR was sampled from a man in his late teens or twenties who received the YFV17D yellow fever vaccine. Sequencing used CD4+ T cells sorted from PBMCs, obtained on the day of the first yellow fever vaccination. The CDR3 protein is CASSKQGLVQYEQYF. The DNA of the CDR3 is TGTGCCAGCAGCAAACAGGGACTAGTTCAGTACGAGCAGTACTTC.